The rows below give T cell receptor beta chains drawn from one sample of a study of cytomegalovirus exposure and HLA in healthy donors. The protocol was immunoSEQ multiplex PCR, while the TCRdb copy is restricted to in-frame clones and leaves out a portion. The sample yields about 200,000 clones, 65% to 80% seen once. Sequenced input: PBMCs. These receptors all come from a woman in her 40s in good health and CMV-seronegative. The CDR3 runs from the conserved cysteine through the conserved F or W. Rows give clone size only sometimes, using once, few, many, or a class for an expanded clone.

v_gene: TRBV6-5; j_gene: TRBJ1-2; abundance: .; CDR3aa: CASRQGGDSYGYTF
v_gene: TRBV7-3; j_gene: TRBJ2-5; abundance: .; CDR3aa: CASSLRGTGVETQYF
v_gene: TRBV7-9; j_gene: TRBJ1-6; abundance: .; CDR3aa: CASSQGGSYNSPLHF
v_gene: TRBV4-1; j_gene: TRBJ2-1; abundance: .; CDR3aa: CASSQDNRASYNEQFF
v_gene: TRBV6-1; j_gene: TRBJ2-7; abundance: .; CDR3aa: CASSELRYEQYF
v_gene: TRBV30; j_gene: TRBJ1-1; abundance: .; CDR3aa: CAWRVGQGLVKTEAFF
v_gene: TRBV5-1; j_gene: TRBJ2-5; abundance: few; CDR3aa: CASASKGGETQYF
v_gene: TRBV5-1; j_gene: TRBJ2-3; abundance: .; CDR3aa: CASSLGRQLAGLDTQYF
v_gene: TRBV6-1; j_gene: TRBJ1-1; abundance: .; CDR3aa: CASSEPGQGFDAFF
v_gene: TRBV7-2; j_gene: TRBJ1-2; abundance: .; CDR3aa: CASSLYLTAQSVYGYTF
v_gene: TRBV7-6; j_gene: TRBJ2-7; abundance: .; CDR3aa: CASSPTQGSTYEQYF
v_gene: TRBV6-6; j_gene: TRBJ1-4; abundance: .; CDR3aa: CASSLGEKLFF
v_gene: TRBV7-6; j_gene: TRBJ1-1; abundance: .; CDR3aa: CASSQLGGTGKEAFF
v_gene: TRBV11-1; j_gene: TRBJ2-7; abundance: once; CDR3aa: CASSSTSGRAYEQYF
v_gene: TRBV9; j_gene: TRBJ2-4; abundance: .; CDR3aa: CASSVGTSGRDIQYF
v_gene: TRBV5-4; j_gene: TRBJ1-3; abundance: few; CDR3aa: CASRLDYDSGNTIYF
v_gene: TRBV6-5; j_gene: TRBJ2-1; abundance: .; CDR3aa: CASSYSSSGAYNEQFF
v_gene: TRBV10-2; j_gene: TRBJ2-4; abundance: .; CDR3aa: CASRDEREIPLAKNIQYF
v_gene: TRBV30; j_gene: TRBJ1-6; abundance: .; CDR3aa: CAWTTRVSNSPLHF
v_gene: TRBV5-4; j_gene: TRBJ2-7; abundance: .; CDR3aa: CASSLGLGNYEQYF
v_gene: TRBV29-1; j_gene: TRBJ1-1; abundance: .; CDR3aa: CSVVDGGTEAFF
v_gene: TRBV4-3; j_gene: TRBJ2-3; abundance: once; CDR3aa: CASSQDLGAGVGDTQYF
v_gene: TRBV25-1; j_gene: TRBJ2-1; abundance: .; CDR3aa: CASSVLDSSSMNEQFF
v_gene: TRBV4-3; j_gene: TRBJ2-1; abundance: .; CDR3aa: CASSPTRLALHNEQFF
v_gene: TRBV27; j_gene: TRBJ1-1; abundance: .; CDR3aa: CASIRWLGQGTNTEAFF
v_gene: TRBV10-3; j_gene: TRBJ2-1; abundance: .; CDR3aa: CAISEKKSGDEQFF
v_gene: TRBV5-1; j_gene: TRBJ1-4; abundance: .; CDR3aa: CASSLEDNEKLFF
v_gene: TRBV2; j_gene: TRBJ1-1; abundance: .; CDR3aa: CASSAGALNTEAFF
v_gene: TRBV6-1; j_gene: TRBJ1-1; abundance: .; CDR3aa: CASSEGTGEYTEAFF
v_gene: TRBV6-1; j_gene: TRBJ2-1; abundance: .; CDR3aa: CASSAGTATYNEQFF
v_gene: TRBV5-8; j_gene: TRBJ1-1; abundance: .; CDR3aa: CASREQGIGAFF
v_gene: TRBV6-5; j_gene: TRBJ1-2; abundance: .; CDR3aa: CASSYLEHYGYTF
v_gene: TRBV5-1; j_gene: TRBJ2-2; abundance: .; CDR3aa: CASSLEYGNAGELFF
v_gene: TRBV7-3; j_gene: TRBJ2-1; abundance: .; CDR3aa: CASSSSGTSGYNEQFF
v_gene: TRBV18; j_gene: TRBJ2-1; abundance: .; CDR3aa: CASSLLGTGRDEQFF
v_gene: TRBV18; j_gene: TRBJ2-1; abundance: .; CDR3aa: CASSRQGNYNEQFF
v_gene: TRBV7-2; j_gene: TRBJ1-2; abundance: .; CDR3aa: CASGAAGTLLF
v_gene: TRBV7-9; j_gene: TRBJ1-3; abundance: .; CDR3aa: CASSLQGMAGNTIYF
v_gene: TRBV4-1; j_gene: TRBJ1-4; abundance: .; CDR3aa: CASSPWGHNSGEKLFF
v_gene: TRBV30; j_gene: TRBJ1-2; abundance: .; CDR3aa: CAWRVPLMYGYTF
v_gene: TRBV19; j_gene: TRBJ1-1; abundance: .; CDR3aa: CASSTVQGSEAFF
v_gene: TRBV19; j_gene: TRBJ1-5; abundance: .; CDR3aa: CASSITDREDQPQHF
v_gene: TRBV6-1; j_gene: TRBJ1-5; abundance: .; CDR3aa: CASRSTGNQPQHF
v_gene: TRBV21-1; j_gene: TRBJ1-5; abundance: .; CDR3aa: CASSVTGDSNQPQHF
v_gene: TRBV7-9; j_gene: TRBJ1-1; abundance: .; CDR3aa: CASSPRAEAFF
v_gene: TRBV30; j_gene: TRBJ2-5; abundance: .; CDR3aa: CAWTRQGNQETQYF
v_gene: TRBV19; j_gene: TRBJ2-1; abundance: .; CDR3aa: CASTRGQGTYNEQFF
v_gene: TRBV19; j_gene: TRBJ1-5; abundance: .; CDR3aa: CASRPGQYNQPQHF
v_gene: TRBV4-3; j_gene: TRBJ2-1; abundance: .; CDR3aa: CASSQDGGREVFF